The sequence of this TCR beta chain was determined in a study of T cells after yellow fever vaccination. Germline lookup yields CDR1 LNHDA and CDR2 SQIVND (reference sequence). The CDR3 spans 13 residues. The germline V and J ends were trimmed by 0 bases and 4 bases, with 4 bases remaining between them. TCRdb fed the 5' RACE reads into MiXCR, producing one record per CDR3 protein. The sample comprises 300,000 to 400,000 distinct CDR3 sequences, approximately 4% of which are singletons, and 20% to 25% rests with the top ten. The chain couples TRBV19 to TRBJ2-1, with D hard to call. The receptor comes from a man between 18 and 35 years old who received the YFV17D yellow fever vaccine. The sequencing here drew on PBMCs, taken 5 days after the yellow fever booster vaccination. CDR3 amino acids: CASSIEGYNEQFF. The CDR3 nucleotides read TGTGCCAGTAGTATAGAGGGGTACAATGAGCAGTTCTTC.